The 2 T cell receptor beta chains listed next were all sequenced from one sample in a study of T cell changes during pregnancy in multiple sclerosis. The method was immunoSEQ multiplex PCR; TCRdb's version includes in-frame clones alone and lacks a portion of them. The repertoire holds approximately 100,000 clones, with more than 85% as singletons. The material was peripheral blood, obtained in the second trimester of pregnancy. The receptors come from a female donor with multiple sclerosis, enrolled in a pregnancy study.

CDR3 in DNA: TGTGCCAGCAGCTTAGTCGGGGGTTGGACTAGCGGAAACACAGATACGCAGTATTTT. It translates to CASSLVGGWTSGNTDTQYF. The chain carries TRBV7-9 and TRBJ2-3; TRBD2 aligns across 10 bases. Germline loops: CDR1 SEHNR, CDR2 FQNEAQ (reference sequence). CDR3 length equals 19 residues. With 1 base clipped from V and 2 bases from J, the junction kept 12 bases outside the gene matches.

In nucleotides, the CDR3 is TGTGCCAGCAGCCCGAGGGGGACAGATACGCAGTATTTT. This gives the protein CASSPRGTDTQYF. The chain carries TRBV27 and TRBJ2-3, with a possible D match to TRBD1 (6 bases). There are 13 residues in the CDR3. Germline CDR1 and CDR2: MNHEY and SMNVEV (reference sequence). Trimming shortened V by 6 bases and J by 3 bases, and 10 bases separated the two germline ends.